Listed below are T cell receptor beta chains from one sample, sequenced in a study of blood T cell repertoires in COVID-19. Produced via immunoSEQ multiplex PCR; TCRdb's table is partial and in-frame only. Of 500,000 or so clones listed, around 90% are singletons. Material: PBMCs or T cells enriched from blood (not recorded which). Source of these receptors: a woman aged 18-29 years who had recovered from COVID-19. Each CDR3 is given with its conserved first and last residue. A D gene is named only where the DNA matches it firmly. Clone size is shown for a subset of rows, as once, few, many or a class of expanded clone.

v_call	d_call	clone_size	j_call	cdr3_nt	cdr3_aa
TRBV11-2	.	.	TRBJ1-4	TGTGCCAGCAGCCCCCGCGGCACCGATGGTGTAAAACTGTTTTTT	CASSPRGTDGVKLFF
TRBV5-4	TRBD1	.	TRBJ1-1	TGTGCCAGCAGCTTGGAAACAGGGGATTCGAACACTGAAGCTTTCTTT	CASSLETGDSNTEAFF
TRBV6-5	TRBD1	.	TRBJ1-2	TGTGCCATAAGGGACAGGGAGGACTATGGCTACACCTTC	CAIRDREDYGYTF
TRBV10-2	TRBD1	.	TRBJ1-6	TGCGCCAGCAGTGCGGACAGGATAAATTCACCCCTCCACTTT	CASSADRINSPLHF
TRBV6-5	.	.	TRBJ2-5	TGTGCCAGCCCCCCGCCGGGGGTAGAGACCCAGTACTTC	CASPPPGVETQYF
TRBV3-1/TRBV3-2	.	.	TRBJ2-7	TGTGCCAGCAGCCAGAGACTCGGGGTGCAGTACTTC	CASSQRLGVQYF
TRBV5-1	.	few	TRBJ2-7	TGCGCCAGCAGCTTGGTGGGCGGGAACGAGCAGTACTTC	CASSLVGGNEQYF
TRBV29-1	TRBD1	.	TRBJ1-2	TGCAGCGTTGAGGGACAGGGAGCTGGCTACACCTTC	CSVEGQGAGYTF
TRBV5-6	.	.	TRBJ1-5	TGTGCCAGCAGCTTGGCCGGAGCAGGCGGAGGACAGCCCCAGCATTTT	CASSLAGAGGGQPQHF
TRBV12-3/TRBV12-4	.	.	TRBJ2-1	TGTGCCAGCACCTCGCGTTTAAATGAGCAGTTCTTC	CASTSRLNEQFF
TRBV2	.	.	TRBJ1-4	TGTGCCAGCAGTGTCAGGAAAGGGGAGGGGGTGGATGAAAAACTGTTTTTT	CASSVRKGEGVDEKLFF
TRBV30	TRBD1	.	TRBJ1-3	TGTGGCACGGGACAGGAATCTGGAAACACCATATATTTT	CGTGQESGNTIYF
TRBV12-3/TRBV12-4	.	.	TRBJ2-7	TGTGCCAGCAGCTGGGTCAGACTAGACGAGCAGTACTTC	CASSWVRLDEQYF
TRBV2	TRBD1	.	TRBJ1-6	TGTGCCAGCAGGGACAGGGGTCCGGCACCCCTCCACTTT	CASRDRGPAPLHF
TRBV7-9	TRBD1	.	TRBJ2-1	TGTGCCAGCAGAGCCCCGGGACAGGGCCATGAGCAGTTCTTC	CASRAPGQGHEQFF